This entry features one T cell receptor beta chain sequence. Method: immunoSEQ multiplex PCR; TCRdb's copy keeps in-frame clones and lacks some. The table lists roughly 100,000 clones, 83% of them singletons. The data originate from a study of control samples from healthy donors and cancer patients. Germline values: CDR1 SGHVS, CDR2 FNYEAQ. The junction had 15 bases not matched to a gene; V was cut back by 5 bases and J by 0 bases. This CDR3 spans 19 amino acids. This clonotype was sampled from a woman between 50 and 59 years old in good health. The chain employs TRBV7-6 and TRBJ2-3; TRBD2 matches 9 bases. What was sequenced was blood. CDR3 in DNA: TGTGCCAGCAGCCCTCGTATCGGCGGGGGGGTGGGGAGCACAGATACGCAGTATTTT. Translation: CASSPRIGGGVGSTDTQYF.